The present T cell receptor beta chain was sequenced within a study of blood T cell repertoires in COVID-19 (TCRdb year 2020). General notes on the study: Collaborator samples came from the United States, Italy and Spain and covered acute and convalescent phases of COVID-19. Subjects who had been exposed to COVID-19, were actively infected with it, or had recovered from it provided the deeply sampled blood TCRbeta repertoires that made up the dataset. A freely available public database, intended as a resource for researchers studying the immune response to SARS-CoV-2, is where the repertoires were released. Where available, HLA class I and class II types were taken from metadata supplied by the sample provider and were not determined by assay-based typing. Nearly every sample came with metadata listing a de-identified subject ID, COVID-19 status, age in years and sex. The samples were drawn from two sources: the first 160 participants of the ongoing ImmuneRACE study, and 1,200 or so subjects contributed by 6 global collaborators. The material from the prospective study consisted of cDNA or gDNA derived from T cells, B-cell-depleted T cells, or PBMCs.

The full study reports these points: How much clinical and demographic metadata was included differed by source and by participant, and the metadata was provided uncurated.

In Seattle, one collaborating source enrolled patients while the infection was active and tracked those patients longitudinally over the course of disease. Collaborating institutions collected whole blood in K2EDTA tubes following their own protocols. For TCRbeta analysis, collaborator samples were shipped as frozen whole blood, as isolated PBMCs, or as DNA extracted from either sample type. Concerning this clone: Its antigen is currently not known. Per-nucleotide qualities are absent, and no much larger clonotype sits a single base away.

Trimming costs V 3 bases and J 3 bases, and their ends lie 12 bases apart. Taken from cysteine to phenylalanine, the CDR3 has 16 residues. The DNA shown is the 48-base CDR3, in frame from base 1. CDR1 and CDR2 are read off the germline V gene as MDHEN and SYDVKM. The immunoSEQ Assay, a bias-controlled multiplex PCR, was used to amplify TCRbeta CDR3 regions from genomic DNA. For the original study's pipeline: The number of nucleated cells in each sample was estimated by amplification of reference gene primers within the assay. To quantify the absolute abundance of each unique TCRbeta CDR3 rearrangement, sequence reads were collapsed and filtered. For each sample, productive Simpson clonality was calculated as the square root of Simpson's diversity index over productive rearrangements. The table comes from immuneACCESS by way of TCRdb, which keeps in-frame sequences with V and J called. Part of the clones is missing from these tables; in studies checked, under half for an unresolved V gene and the rest for unknown reasons. From that table come the V and J calls and clone size; the DNA was used to work out D and trimming. The sample contains roughly 410,000 clones, 89% of them found a single time. The ten largest clonotypes hold 1.5% to 1.8% of the sample.

Material: peripheral blood. The chain uses TRBV28 and TRBJ1-6; TRBD1 could be the D gene, as 5 bases match. The sequence was collected from a woman in her thirties or forties with COVID-19, enrolled during active disease. The CDR3 in this case is CASSFKGPGYNSPLHF. The base sequence is TGTGCCAGCAGTTTCAAGGGGCCGGGCTATAATTCACCCCTCCACTTT.